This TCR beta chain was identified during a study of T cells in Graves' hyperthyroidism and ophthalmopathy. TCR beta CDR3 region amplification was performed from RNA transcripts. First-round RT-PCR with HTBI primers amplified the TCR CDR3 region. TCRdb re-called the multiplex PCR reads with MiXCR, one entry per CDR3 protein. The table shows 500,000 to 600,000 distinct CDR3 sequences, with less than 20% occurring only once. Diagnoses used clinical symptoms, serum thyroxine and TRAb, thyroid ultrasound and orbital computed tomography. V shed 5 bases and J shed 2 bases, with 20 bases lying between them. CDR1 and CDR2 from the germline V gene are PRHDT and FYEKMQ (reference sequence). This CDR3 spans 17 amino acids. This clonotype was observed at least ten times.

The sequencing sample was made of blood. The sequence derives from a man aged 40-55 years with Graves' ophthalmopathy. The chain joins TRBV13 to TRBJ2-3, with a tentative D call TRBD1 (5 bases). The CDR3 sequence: CASSIRVGGAVTDTQYF. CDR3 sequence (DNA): TGTGCCAGCAGCATACGCGTCGGTGGGGCGGTCACAGATACGCAGTATTTT.